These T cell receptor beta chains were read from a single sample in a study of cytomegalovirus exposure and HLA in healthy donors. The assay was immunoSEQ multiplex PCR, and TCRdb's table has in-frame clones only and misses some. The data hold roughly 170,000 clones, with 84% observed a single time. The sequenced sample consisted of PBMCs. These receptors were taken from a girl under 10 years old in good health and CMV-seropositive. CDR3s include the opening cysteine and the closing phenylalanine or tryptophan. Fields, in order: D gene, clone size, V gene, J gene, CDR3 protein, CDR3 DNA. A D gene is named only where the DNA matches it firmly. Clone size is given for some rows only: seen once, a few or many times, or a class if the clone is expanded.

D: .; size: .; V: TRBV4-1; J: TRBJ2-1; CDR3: CASSQQGLRSYNEQFF; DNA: TGCGCCAGCAGCCAACAGGGGTTACGGTCCTACAATGAGCAGTTCTTC
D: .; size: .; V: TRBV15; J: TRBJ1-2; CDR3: CATSTQGSYGYTF; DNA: TGTGCCACCAGCACTCAGGGGTCCTATGGCTACACCTTC
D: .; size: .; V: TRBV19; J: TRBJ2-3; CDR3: CASSIWRDTQYF; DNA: TGTGCCAGTAGCATCTGGAGGGATACGCAGTATTTT
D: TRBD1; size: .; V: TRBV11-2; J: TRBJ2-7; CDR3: CASSSGQGAYEQYF; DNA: TGTGCCAGCAGCTCGGGACAGGGGGCGTACGAGCAGTACTTC
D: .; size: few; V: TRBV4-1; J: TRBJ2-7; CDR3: CASSPYSSGEQYF; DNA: TGCGCCAGCAGCCCGTATTCCTCGGGTGAGCAGTACTTC
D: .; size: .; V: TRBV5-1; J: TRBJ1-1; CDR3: CASSLDATGISEAFF; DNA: TGCGCCAGCAGCTTGGATGCTACAGGGATCTCTGAAGCTTTCTTT
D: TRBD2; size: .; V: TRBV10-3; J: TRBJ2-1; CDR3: CAIREVSGSFNEQFF; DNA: TGTGCCATCAGGGAGGTTAGCGGGAGTTTCAATGAGCAGTTCTTC
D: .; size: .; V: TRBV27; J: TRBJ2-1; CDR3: CASSYRPRNEQFF; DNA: TGTGCCAGCAGTTACCGCCCTCGGAATGAGCAGTTCTTC
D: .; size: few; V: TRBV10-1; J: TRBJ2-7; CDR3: CASSGLNNSYEQYF; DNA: TGCGCCAGCAGTGGACTCAACAACTCCTACGAGCAGTACTTC
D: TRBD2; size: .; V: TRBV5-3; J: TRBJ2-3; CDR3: CARSLIAGMKGDTQYF; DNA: TGTGCCAGAAGCCTCATAGCGGGGATGAAGGGAGATACGCAGTATTTT
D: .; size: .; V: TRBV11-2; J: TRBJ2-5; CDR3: CASSPRGSGYQETQYF; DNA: TGTGCCAGCAGCCCCCGGGGAAGCGGGTACCAAGAGACCCAGTACTTC
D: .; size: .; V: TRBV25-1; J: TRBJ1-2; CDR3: CASSEAGAYGYTF; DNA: TGTGCCAGCAGTGAAGCAGGGGCCTATGGCTACACCTTC
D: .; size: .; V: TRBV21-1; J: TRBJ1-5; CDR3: CASSKGQQPQHF; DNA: TGTGCCAGCAGCAAAGGACAGCAGCCCCAGCATTTT
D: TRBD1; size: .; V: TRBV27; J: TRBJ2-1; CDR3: CASSGTGVTDEQFF; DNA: TGTGCCAGCAGCGGGACAGGGGTCACAGATGAGCAGTTCTTC
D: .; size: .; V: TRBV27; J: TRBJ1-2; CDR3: CASSTWGDHGYTF; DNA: TGTGCCAGCAGTACGTGGGGGGATCATGGCTACACCTTC
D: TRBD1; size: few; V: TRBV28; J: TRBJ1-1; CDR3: CASTNRGISTEAFF; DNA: TGTGCCAGCACCAACAGGGGTATCAGTACTGAAGCTTTCTTT
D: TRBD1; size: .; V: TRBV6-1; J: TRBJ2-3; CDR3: CASSVDRVGGTDTQYF; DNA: TGTGCCAGCAGTGTCGACAGGGTGGGGGGCACAGATACGCAGTATTTT
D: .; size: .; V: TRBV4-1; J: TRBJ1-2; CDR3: CASSPGSVRNYGYTF; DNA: TGCGCCAGCAGCCCTGGGAGTGTCCGCAACTATGGCTACACCTTC
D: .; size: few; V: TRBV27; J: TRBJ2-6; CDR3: CASSFSSGANVLTF; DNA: TGTGCCAGCAGTTTCAGTTCTGGGGCCAACGTCCTGACTTTC
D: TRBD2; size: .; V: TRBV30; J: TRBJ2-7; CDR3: CAWRKRGGSAEQYF; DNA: TGTGCCTGGAGAAAGCGCGGGGGGTCGGCCGAGCAGTACTTC
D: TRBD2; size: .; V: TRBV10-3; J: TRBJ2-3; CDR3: CAIADRGDTDTQYF; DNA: TGTGCCATCGCGGACCGGGGGGACACAGATACGCAGTATTTT
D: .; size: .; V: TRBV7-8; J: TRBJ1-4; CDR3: CASTDRGGGEKLFF; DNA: TGTGCCAGCACCGATAGGGGAGGTGGTGAAAAACTGTTTTTT
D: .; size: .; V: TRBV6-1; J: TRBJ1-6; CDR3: CASSEAFSSLHF; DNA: TGTGCCAGCAGTGAAGCGTTTAGTAGCCTCCACTTT
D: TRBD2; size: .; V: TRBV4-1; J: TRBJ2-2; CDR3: CASSHLLKRGGRELFF; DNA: TGCGCCAGCAGCCACCTCCTTAAACGGGGGGGACGGGAGCTGTTTTTT
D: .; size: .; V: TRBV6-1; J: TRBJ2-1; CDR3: CASSDIWRGRYNEQFF; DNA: TGTGCCAGCAGTGATATTTGGAGGGGACGGTATAATGAGCAGTTCTTC
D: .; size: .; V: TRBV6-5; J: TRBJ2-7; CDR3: CASSLQGIVSYEQYF; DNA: TGTGCCAGCAGCCTACAGGGTATTGTATCCTACGAGCAGTACTTC
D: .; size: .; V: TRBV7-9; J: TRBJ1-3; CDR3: CASSLGRPQPSGNTIYF; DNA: TGTGCCAGCAGCTTAGGCAGGCCTCAGCCCTCTGGAAACACCATATATTTT
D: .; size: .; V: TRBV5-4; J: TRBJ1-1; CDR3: CASSPEPLQATEAFF; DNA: TGTGCCAGCAGCCCTGAGCCCCTCCAGGCGACTGAAGCTTTCTTT
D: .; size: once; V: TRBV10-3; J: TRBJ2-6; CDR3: CAISRESAGANVLTF; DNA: TGTGCCATCAGCCGGGAGTCTGCTGGGGCCAACGTCCTGACTTTC
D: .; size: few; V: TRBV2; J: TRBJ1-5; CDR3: CASVKDRPNQPQHF; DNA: TGTGCCAGCGTTAAGGACAGACCCAATCAGCCCCAGCATTTT
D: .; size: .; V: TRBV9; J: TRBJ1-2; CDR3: CASSETGSRRDNYGYTF; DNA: TGTGCCAGCAGCGAAACAGGGTCTCGACGTGATAACTATGGCTACACCTTC
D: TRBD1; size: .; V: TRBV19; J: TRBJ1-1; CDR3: CASTRTGLILNTEAFF; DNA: TGTGCCAGCACTCGGACAGGGCTGATTCTGAACACTGAAGCTTTCTTT
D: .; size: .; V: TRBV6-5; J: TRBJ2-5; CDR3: CASKQLPRSETQYF; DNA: TGTGCCAGCAAACAGCTCCCCCGGTCGGAGACCCAGTACTTC
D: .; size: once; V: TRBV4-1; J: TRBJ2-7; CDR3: CASSQDGTYGSYEQYF; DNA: TGCGCCAGCAGCCAAGACGGGACATACGGCTCCTACGAGCAGTACTTC
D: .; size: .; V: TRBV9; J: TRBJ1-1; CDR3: CASSVAETEAFF; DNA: TGTGCCAGCAGCGTAGCGGAGACTGAAGCTTTCTTT
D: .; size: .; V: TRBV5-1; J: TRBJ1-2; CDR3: CASSPGVPAHGYTF; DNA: TGCGCCAGCAGCCCGGGTGTGCCTGCCCATGGCTACACCTTC
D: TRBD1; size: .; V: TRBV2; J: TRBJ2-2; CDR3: CASSEKRQGYYPGELFF; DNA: TGTGCCAGCAGTGAGAAGAGACAGGGGTATTATCCCGGGGAGCTGTTTTTT
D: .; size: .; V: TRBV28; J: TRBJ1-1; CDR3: CASSPGGNTEAFF; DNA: TGTGCCAGCAGTCCCGGGGGGAACACTGAAGCTTTCTTT
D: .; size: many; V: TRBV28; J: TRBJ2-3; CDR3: CASREGTSTDTQYF; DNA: TGTGCCAGCAGGGAAGGGACTAGCACAGATACGCAGTATTTT
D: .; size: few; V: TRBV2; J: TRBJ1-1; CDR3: CASSAEATTEAFF; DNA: TGTGCCAGCAGTGCGGAAGCGACCACTGAAGCTTTCTTT
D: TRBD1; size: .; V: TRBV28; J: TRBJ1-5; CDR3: CASSQPWTGIYSNQPQHF; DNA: TGTGCCAGCAGTCAGCCCTGGACAGGCATCTATAGCAATCAGCCCCAGCATTTT
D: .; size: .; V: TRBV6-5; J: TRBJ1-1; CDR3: CASSITGLGTEAFF; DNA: TGTGCCAGCAGCATCACAGGTTTGGGCACTGAAGCTTTCTTT
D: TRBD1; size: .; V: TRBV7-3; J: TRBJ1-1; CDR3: CASSLQRQGRTEAFF; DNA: TGTGCCAGCAGCTTACAGAGACAGGGTCGCACTGAAGCTTTCTTT
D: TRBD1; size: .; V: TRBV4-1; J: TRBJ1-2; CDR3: CASSQEGGGNTNYGYTF; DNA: TGCGCCAGCAGCCAAGAAGGAGGGGGCAATACTAACTATGGCTACACCTTC
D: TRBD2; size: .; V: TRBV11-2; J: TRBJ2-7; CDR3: CASSLLAGETYEQYF; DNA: TGTGCCAGCAGCTTACTAGCGGGGGAAACCTACGAGCAGTACTTC
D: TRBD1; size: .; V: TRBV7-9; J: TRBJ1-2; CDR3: CASRLEGGNYGYTF; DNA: TGTGCCAGCAGGTTGGAAGGGGGCAACTATGGCTACACCTTC
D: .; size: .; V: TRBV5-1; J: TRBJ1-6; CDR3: CASSLDRVNSPLHF; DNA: TGCGCCAGCAGCTTGGACAGGGTTAATTCACCCCTCCACTTT